The 10 T cell receptor beta chains given below trace back to one sample, sequenced in a study of blood T cell repertoires in COVID-19. Clones were read by immunoSEQ multiplex PCR, and TCRdb kept only the in-frame ones, dropping some. The sample gives 300,000 or so clones, approximately 87% of which show up once; about 1.6% is in the top ten. Source material: peripheral blood. These receptors all come from a woman aged 40 to 50 who had recovered from COVID-19.

The CDR3 coding sequence is TGTGCCATCGCCGGAGGCTGGACGGACGGATCCTGGAACTATGGCTACACCTTC. Translating gives CAIAGGWTDGSWNYGYTF. This chain uses TRBV10-3 with TRBJ1-2; D is ambiguous. This CDR3 has 18 amino acids. Germline CDR1 and CDR2: ENHRY and SYGVKD. The V and J ends lost 8 bases and 2 bases respectively, with 27 bases between them.

Points on this clone: Other DNA variants within this sample encode the same CDR3. The rearrangement links TRBV20-1 to TRBJ2-7, with D possibly TRBD1 on 6 matching bases. The V end was cut by 6 bases, the J end by 3 bases, with 9 bases between. Germline assignment: CDR1 DFQATT and CDR2 SNEGSKA (reference sequence). The CDR3 has 11 amino acids. For the CDR3, the DNA is TGCAGTGCGCCCAGGGGCTACGAGCAGTACTTC. It translates to CSAPRGYEQYF.

The chain employs TRBV27 and TRBJ1-2; perhaps TRBD1 as D (5 bases). This CDR3 comprises 16 residues. Germline values: CDR1 MNHEY, CDR2 SMNVEV (reference sequence). V was clipped by 0 bases and J by 4 bases, with 15 bases between them. CDR3: CASSLSVGHLSYGYTF. The CDR3 DNA sequence: TGTGCCAGCAGTTTATCGGTCGGACACCTCAGCTATGGCTACACCTTC.

This chain connects TRBV2 to TRBJ1-6, with 9 bases aligning to TRBD1. In germline, CDR1 is SNHLY, CDR2 FYNNEI. J gave up 10 bases and V 8 bases, and 9 bases lay outside the gene matches. The CDR3 runs to 14 residues. The CDR3 DNA reads as TGTGCCAGCGTCACCGGGACAGGGTACTCACCCCTCCACTTT. Translating gives CASVTGTGYSPLHF.

This chain links TRBV15 with TRBJ2-6; the match to TRBD2 covers 14 bases. V lost 0 bases to trimming and J lost 0 bases; unmatched junction nucleotides: 7. CDR1 is LNHNV, CDR2 YYDKDF, per germline (reference sequence). CDR3 length: 21 amino acids. The CDR3 spells CATSRDRGLAGAGSGANVLTF. For the CDR3, the DNA is TGTGCCACCAGCAGAGATCGGGGACTAGCGGGGGCCGGCTCTGGGGCCAACGTCCTGACTTTC.

The chain employs TRBV10-3 and TRBJ2-5; 8 bases line up with TRBD2. The CDR3 loop spans 16 amino acids. With V trimmed by 10 bases and J by 0 bases, 13 bases remained unmatched. Germline CDR1 is ENHRY and CDR2 is SYGVKD. CDR3 protein: CATHGGGLGYQETQYF. The CDR3 DNA is TGTGCCACCCACGGGGGGGGACTAGGTTACCAAGAGACCCAGTACTTC.

V gene TRBV7-9 combines with J gene TRBJ2-6; D ambiguous. V was pared by 3 bases and J by 0 bases, with 9 bases between. CDR1 SEHNR and CDR2 FQNEAQ come from the germline V gene (reference sequence). The CDR3 is 16 amino acids. The CDR3 sequence: CASSFTPTSGANVLTF. In DNA, the CDR3 is TGTGCCAGCAGCTTTACACCCACCTCTGGGGCCAACGTCCTGACTTTC.

This sequence joins TRBV5-1 and TRBJ2-1, with 11 positions matching TRBD2. V gave up 4 bases and J gave up 8 bases; unmatched junction bases: 11. There are 16 residues in the CDR3. Germline CDR1 reads SGHRS; CDR2 reads YFSETQ. CDR3 residues: CASSTGLAVARDEQFF. The CDR3 nucleotides are TGCGCCAGCAGCACGGGACTAGCGGTTGCCCGGGATGAGCAGTTCTTC.

The chain carries TRBV11-3 and TRBJ2-5; TRBD1 might be the D (6 bases). The CDR3 loop spans 13 amino acids. The germline V gene encodes CDR1 SGHNT and CDR2 YENEEA. Between the trimmed V and J ends, which lost 3 bases and 2 bases, there was a span of 7 bases. In nucleotides, the CDR3 is TGTGCCAGCAGCTTTCAGGGGCAAGAGACCCAGTACTTC. It is translated as CASSFQGQETQYF.

The chain carries TRBV11-3 and TRBJ2-1; the match to TRBD2 covers 14 bases. This CDR3 is 18 amino acids long. With V trimmed by 2 bases and J by 5 bases, 8 bases remained unmatched. Germline lookup yields CDR1 SGHNT and CDR2 YENEEA. The DNA of the CDR3 is TGTGCCAGCAGCTTACGAGGACTAGCGGGGGGCGACCACAATGAGCAGTTCTTC. This sequence encodes CASSLRGLAGGDHNEQFF.